This T cell receptor beta chain was found in a study of cytomegalovirus exposure and HLA in healthy donors (dated by TCRdb to 2016 to 2017). Broadly, across the study: In an earlier analysis of approximately 500 of the donors, around 290 Gb of sequence data and just under 120 million unique TCR beta sequences from 150 million to 200 million T cells were reported. An early release that covered roughly 600 HLA-typed donors contained around 330 gigabases of sequencing data and tens of millions of unique TCR sequences. Of the 398 genotyped donors, around 81% fell in the genetic ancestry cluster associated with self-reported Caucasian donors. The study aimed to test whether signatures of past pathogen exposure could be identified by cataloging public T cell receptors. The study used immunosequencing to profile the T cell repertoires of several hundred subjects and linked those repertoires to cytomegalovirus serostatus. In addition to the first cohort of 666 subjects, a separate validation cohort of around 110 different subjects was used. To predict cytomegalovirus infection status, the study brought together high-throughput TCR immunosequencing, statistical association of individual TCRs with disease status, and machine learning. In a later analysis, previously published TCR beta repertoires from several hundred donors were re-analyzed and high-resolution HLA genotyping was added so that TCR occurrence patterns could be studied. The later analysis used no new phenotypic data to find candidate immune exposures, relying instead on TCR beta sequences and their occurrence across donors. An earlier analysis of fewer than 700 of the donors applied high-throughput TCR beta sequencing to assess whether each TCR beta V gene segment acted as functional or pseudogenic. Alongside the repertoire data, information on donor age, sex, ethnicity and CMV serostatus was compiled. Genome-wide SNP genotypes for about 65% of the 666 donors were used in a later genetic analysis, which treated that subset as a discovery cohort. All discovery cohort repertoires had been generated on a single sequencing platform. Class I and class II HLA loci were covered by the typing at four-digit resolution. The number of donors typed differed by locus, with about 629-630 for A, B, C, DRB1 and DQB1, roughly 520 for DQA1, over 600 for DPA1, and 472 for DPB1. Roughly five DR-DQ haplotypes were treated as single units for association and clustering because of strong linkage in the cohort. On average, around 240,000 unique TCR beta nucleotide sequences were sequenced per donor among more than 350 genotyped donors of the cohort, with about 17% of those sequences being non-productive. Here is what the overall study found, with its caveats: Because HLA typing was missing for some donors at each locus, association tests included only the typed subset. It was suggested by the authors that the approach could potentially be generalized to other disease states and immunological phenotypes. Strong co-occurrence of HLA alleles, especially DR and DQ, made assigning TCR associations to individual alleles difficult. Compared with equally common non-associated chains, HLA-associated TCR beta chains in a later analysis were more clonally expanded and had lower generation probabilities. Specific HLA alleles were associated with 16,951 TCR beta sequences at a false discovery rate of 0.05 in a later analysis. Some IMGT-functional V segments, including TRBV6-2 and TRBV6-3, could not be told apart with the 87-base-pair reads, so those segments were excluded. Most TCR sequences were observed very rarely across donors, whereas some public TCRs were present in many individuals. The study gave a list of over 150 TCR beta chains associated with cytomegalovirus. In a later analysis, most CMV-associated TCR beta chains were found to appear HLA-restricted, with HLA associations seemingly driven largely by CMV exposure. A further reported finding was that TCR beta sequences accurately predicted the HLA-A and HLA-B alleles for most subjects in the first cohort. Correlated functional status among segregating V segments might reflect linkage disequilibrium, but an unknown experimental factor could not be ruled out. According to a later genetic analysis, donors in an Asian-associated ancestry cluster had fewer N-insertions in productive TCRs than the roughly 670-donor mean. A few of the identified cytomegalovirus-associated TCR beta chains were confirmed in vitro to be specific for cytomegalovirus antigens. In an earlier analysis of fewer than 700 of the donors, most TCR beta V segments appeared in productive rearrangements about 90% or about 30% of the time, broadly matching IMGT annotations. The only immune exposure information available for the cohort was CMV serostatus. Presence/absence analyses assumed roughly uniform sequencing depth across donors, an assumption that may not hold. According to a later analysis, parvovirus B19, influenza, CMV and Epstein-Barr virus appeared linked to several top co-occurrence clusters. The classifier was reported to diagnose cytomegalovirus status with high specificity and sensitivity in both the original and validation cohorts. This cohort had only TCR beta chains sequenced, and the lack of alpha or paired-chain data limited which features could be detected. Because counts were too low, around 17 rarely observed V segments, including chromosome 9 orphons, were left out of the earlier analysis of roughly 600 of the donors. A cluster of highly shared sequence variants was judged likely to be a technical artifact of the sequencing pipeline. A later analysis found that TCR association rates varied across HLA loci, with DRB1 alleles showing the most associated TCRs and HLA-C alleles the fewest. In a later genetic analysis, a missense DCLRE1C variant was associated with V-gene and J-gene trimming of TCR beta chains, and the association was replicated in an independent cohort.

A note on this clone: Its antigen is currently not known. Base-call qualities are not available, and no considerably larger clone is one nucleotide away.

Receptor amplification or capture employed the immunoSEQ multiplex PCR assay. A mixture of 60 forward primers for TCR Vbeta segments and 13 reverse primers for TCR Jbeta segments was used in the multiplex PCR. A multiplex PCR assay on genomic DNA amplified the CDR3 region of rearranged TCR beta genes. The amplified TCR beta libraries were sequenced on the Illumina HiSeq System as 87-base-pair reads. The authors' analysis ran thus. A later analysis tallied some 79 million unique TCR beta chains across the 610 or so repertoires, and about 10 million of those chains were shared by two or more donors. Raw reads were error-corrected and collapsed into unique sequences with a nearest-neighbor algorithm that merged closely related sequences to remove PCR and sequencing errors. V, D and J gene segments were assigned by aligning CDR3 sequences to IMGT reference sequences. For a sequence to be retained, a match of at least six nucleotides to both a V gene segment and a J gene segment was required. Rearrangements were classified as productive when the CDR3 lacked stop codons and remained in frame with V and J, and all other rearrangements were classified as non-productive. Following IMGT convention, CDR3 was defined as the stretch from the second conserved V-encoded cysteine up to the conserved J-encoded phenylalanine. The earlier analysis of roughly 590 of the donors excluded sequences that lacked an unambiguous match to a single V gene segment. In an earlier analysis of 587 of the donors, V segments were called functional above 56.7% productive rearrangements and were called segregating when the between-donor standard deviation exceeded 5%. A statistical classification framework was built for diagnosing cytomegalovirus status from the catalog of TCR beta chain sequences. V and J gene assignment, in a later analysis, came from comparing TCR nucleotide sequences with IMGT/GENE-DB human TR gene sequences. In a later analysis, CDR3 sequences and most-parsimonious VDJ recombination scenarios were assigned using the TCRdist pipeline. In a later analysis, each TCR beta chain was defined by its CDR3 amino acid sequence together with its V-gene family, and reads without a unique V-gene family were excluded. To address suspected cross-contamination and a sequencing artifact, a later analysis removed around 600 highly shared, low-generation-probability nucleotide sequences. For each public chain, a later analysis derived a clonal expansion index from normalized ranks of inferred template counts within each repertoire. A later analysis computed generation probabilities with a VDJ recombination model fitted to out-of-frame rearrangements, and checked the results against IGoR. In a later analysis, hypergeometric tests were used to score TCR-TCR, TCR-HLA and TCR-CMV co-occurrence, with a repertoire-size bias correction applied to TCR pairs. False discovery rates were estimated in a later analysis by permuting HLA or CMV assignments 20 times. A later analysis grouped co-occurring TCRs with DBSCAN, adding TCRdist sequence similarity when clustering within HLA-allele-positive subsets. For co-occurrence clustering, repertoires with fewer than 30,000 or more than 120,000 public chains were excluded, along with roughly 5 repertoires with anomalous nucleotide sharing. Held by TCRdb, this immuneACCESS table contains in-frame sequences only and omits some clones. Under half of the omission traces to an unresolved V gene where checked; the cause of the rest is unknown. The V and J calls and clone size come from that table; D and trimming were worked out from the DNA. The sample table lists roughly 130,000 clones, around two thirds of them with a count of one. Of the sample, approximately 2.9% is held by the ten largest clones.

Including the terminal cysteine and phenylalanine, the CDR3 comprises 14 residues. Just the 42-base CDR3 DNA is kept, in frame starting at base 1. Looking up the germline V gene (reference sequence) yields CDR1 MNHNY and CDR2 SVGAGI. Trimming removed 6 bases from V and 0 bases from J; the gene matches leave 1 base unexplained. The cohort comprised under 700 healthy bone marrow donors. At the time of sampling, all cohort members were nominally healthy, though unrecorded immune exposures were likely present. CMV serostatus was recorded as positive for 250 to 300 and negative for about half of the 666 cohort members, whereas no CMV serostatus was recorded for the donor in question. A peripheral blood sample was collected from each donor, and TCR beta sequencing was performed on peripheral blood mononuclear cells. The Qiagen DNeasy Blood Extraction Kit was used to extract genomic DNA from the blood cell samples.

Sequenced sample: PBMCs. The receptor was derived from a human donor in good health. Recombination joined TRBV6-6 with TRBJ1-5, and 8 junctional nucleotides match TRBD1. The nucleotides read TGTGCCAGCAGGGACAGGGATAGCAATCAGCCCCAGCATTTT. The resulting protein is CASRDRDSNQPQHF.